This T cell receptor (beta chain) was captured by sequencing in a study of cytomegalovirus exposure and HLA in healthy donors. Clones were read by immunoSEQ multiplex PCR, and TCRdb kept only the in-frame ones, dropping some. The table records under 140,000 clones, roughly 90% of them present only once. Germline lookup yields CDR1 MNHEY and CDR2 SVGAGI. V lost 2 bases and J lost 7; bases outside the gene matches: 5. This CDR3 has 16 residues. The sample consisted of PBMCs. The chain recombines TRBV6-5 with TRBJ1-6, with 10 positions matching TRBD1. The source of this sequence is a woman aged 25-40 years in good health and CMV-seropositive. The CDR3 DNA is TGTGCCAGCAGTTACCACGGGACAGGGGAGAATTCACCCCTCCACTTT. It specifies CASSYHGTGENSPLHF.